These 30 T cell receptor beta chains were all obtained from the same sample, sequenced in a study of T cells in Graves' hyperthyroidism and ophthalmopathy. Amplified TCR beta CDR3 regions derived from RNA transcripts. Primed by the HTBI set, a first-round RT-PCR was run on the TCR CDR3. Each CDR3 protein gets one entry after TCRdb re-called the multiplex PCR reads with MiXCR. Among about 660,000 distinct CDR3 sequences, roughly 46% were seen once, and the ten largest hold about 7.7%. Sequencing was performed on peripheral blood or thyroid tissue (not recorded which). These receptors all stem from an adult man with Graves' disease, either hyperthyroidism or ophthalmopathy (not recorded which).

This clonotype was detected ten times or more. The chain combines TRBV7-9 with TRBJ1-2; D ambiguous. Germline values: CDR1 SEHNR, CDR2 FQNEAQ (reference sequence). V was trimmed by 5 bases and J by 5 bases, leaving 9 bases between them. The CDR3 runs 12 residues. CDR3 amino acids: CASSAFPYGYTF. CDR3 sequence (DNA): TGTGCCAGCAGCGCCTTTCCATATGGCTACACCTTC.

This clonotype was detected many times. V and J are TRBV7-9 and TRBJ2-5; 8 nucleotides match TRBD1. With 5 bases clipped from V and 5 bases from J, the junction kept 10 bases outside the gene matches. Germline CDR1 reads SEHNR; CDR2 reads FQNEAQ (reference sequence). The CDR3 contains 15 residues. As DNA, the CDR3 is TGTGCCAGCAGCCCCGCAGGGGGCGCGGGGGAGACCCAGTACTTC. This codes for CASSPAGGAGETQYF.

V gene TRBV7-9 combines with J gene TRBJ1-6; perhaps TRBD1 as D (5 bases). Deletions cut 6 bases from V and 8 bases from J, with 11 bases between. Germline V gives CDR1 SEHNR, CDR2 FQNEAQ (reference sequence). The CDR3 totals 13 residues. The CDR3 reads CASSGTCYSPLHF. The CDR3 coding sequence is TGTGCCAGCAGTGGGACCTGTTATTCACCCCTCCACTTT.

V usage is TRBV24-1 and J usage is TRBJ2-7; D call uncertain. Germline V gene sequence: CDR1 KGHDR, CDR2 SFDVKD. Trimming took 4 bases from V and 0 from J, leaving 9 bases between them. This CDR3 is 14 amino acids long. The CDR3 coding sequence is TGTGCCACCAGTGACCCGGACGTCTCCTACGAGCAGTACTTC. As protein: CATSDPDVSYEQYF.

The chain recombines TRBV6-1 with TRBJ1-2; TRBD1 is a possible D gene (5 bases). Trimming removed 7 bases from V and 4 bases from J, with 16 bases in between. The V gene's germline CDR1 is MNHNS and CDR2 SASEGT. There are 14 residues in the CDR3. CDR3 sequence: CASTAAGAIYGYTF. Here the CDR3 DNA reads TGTGCCAGCACTGCTGCCGGGGCGATCTATGGCTACACCTTC.

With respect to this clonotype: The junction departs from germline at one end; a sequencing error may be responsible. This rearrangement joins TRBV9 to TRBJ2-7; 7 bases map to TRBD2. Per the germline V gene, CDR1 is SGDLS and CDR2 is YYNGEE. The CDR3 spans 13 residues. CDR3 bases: TGCGCCAGCAGCTTGGGGGGGGTTCGCGAGCAGTACTTC. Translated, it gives CASSLGGVREQYF.

The chain's CDR3 is CASSPTGQSLYGYTF. The CDR3 nucleotides read TGTGCCAGCAGCCCGACAGGCCAAAGCCTCTATGGCTACACCTTC. The chain recombines TRBV7-2 with TRBJ1-2; possibly TRBD1 for D (6 bases). Germline lookup yields CDR1 SGHTA and CDR2 FQGNSA. This CDR3 has 15 amino acids. Trimming shortened V by 5 bases and J by 4 bases, and 17 bases separated the two germline ends.

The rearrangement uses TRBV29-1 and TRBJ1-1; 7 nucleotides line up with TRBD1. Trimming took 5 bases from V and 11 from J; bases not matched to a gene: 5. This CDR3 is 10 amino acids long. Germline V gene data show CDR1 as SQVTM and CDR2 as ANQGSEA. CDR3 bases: TGCAGCGTTACTGACAGGGTGGCTTTCTTT. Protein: CSVTDRVAFF.

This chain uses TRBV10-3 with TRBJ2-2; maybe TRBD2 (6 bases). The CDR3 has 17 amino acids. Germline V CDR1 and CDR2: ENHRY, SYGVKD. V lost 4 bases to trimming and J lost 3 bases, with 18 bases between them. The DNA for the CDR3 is TGTGCCATCAGTGGAGGAGATCTAGCGAATCACACCGGGGAGCTGTTTTTT. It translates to CAISGGDLANHTGELFF.

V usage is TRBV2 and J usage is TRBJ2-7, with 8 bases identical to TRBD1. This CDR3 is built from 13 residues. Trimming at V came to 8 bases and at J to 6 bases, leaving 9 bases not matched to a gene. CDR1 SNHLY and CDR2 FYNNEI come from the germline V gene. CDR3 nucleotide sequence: TGTGCCAGCTTAGATAACAGGGGGGTCGAGCAGTACTTC. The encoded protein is CASLDNRGVEQYF.

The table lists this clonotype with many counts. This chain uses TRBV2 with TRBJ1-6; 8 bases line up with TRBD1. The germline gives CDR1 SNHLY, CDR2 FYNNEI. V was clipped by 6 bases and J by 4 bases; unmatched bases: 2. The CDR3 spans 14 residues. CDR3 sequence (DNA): TGTGCCAGCAGGACAGGGGAATATAATTCACCCCTCCACTTT. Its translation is CASRTGEYNSPLHF.

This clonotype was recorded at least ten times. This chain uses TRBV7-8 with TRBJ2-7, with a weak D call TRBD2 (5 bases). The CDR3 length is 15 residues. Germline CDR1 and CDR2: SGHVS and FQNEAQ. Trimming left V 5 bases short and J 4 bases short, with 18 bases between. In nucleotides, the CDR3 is TGTGCCAGCAGCGAAGACGGGAAGTCTCATTACGAGCAGTACTTC. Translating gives CASSEDGKSHYEQYF.

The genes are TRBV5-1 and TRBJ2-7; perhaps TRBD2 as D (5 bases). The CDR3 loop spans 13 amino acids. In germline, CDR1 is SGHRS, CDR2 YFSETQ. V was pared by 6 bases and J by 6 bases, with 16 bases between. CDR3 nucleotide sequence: TGCGCCAGCATCGGTCTGCCGGGAAGCGAGCAGTACTTC. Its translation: CASIGLPGSEQYF.

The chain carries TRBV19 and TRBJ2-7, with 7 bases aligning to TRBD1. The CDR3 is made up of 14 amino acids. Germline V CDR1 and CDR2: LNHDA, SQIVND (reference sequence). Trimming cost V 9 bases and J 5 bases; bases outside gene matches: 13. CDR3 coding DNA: TGTGCCAGCGGGACAGCCGAGGGAGAAAACGAGCAGTACTTC. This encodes CASGTAEGENEQYF.

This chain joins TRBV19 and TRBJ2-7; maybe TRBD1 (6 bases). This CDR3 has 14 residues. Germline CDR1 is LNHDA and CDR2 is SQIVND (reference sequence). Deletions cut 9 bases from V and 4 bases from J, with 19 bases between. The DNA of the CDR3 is TGTGCCAGCAGCGCCGGGACAAGCCGGTACGAGCAGTACTTC. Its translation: CASSAGTSRYEQYF.

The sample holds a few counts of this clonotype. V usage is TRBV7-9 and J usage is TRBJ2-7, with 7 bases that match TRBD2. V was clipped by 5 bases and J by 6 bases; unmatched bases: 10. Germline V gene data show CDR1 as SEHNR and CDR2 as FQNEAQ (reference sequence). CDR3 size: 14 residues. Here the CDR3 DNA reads TGTGCCAGCAGCCAAGGCAGCGGGGCGGGCGAGCAGTACTTC. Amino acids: CASSQGSGAGEQYF. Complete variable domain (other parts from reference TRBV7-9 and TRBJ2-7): DTGVSQNPRHKITKRGQNVTFRCDPISEHNRLYWYRQTLGQGPEFLTYFQNEAQLEKSRLLSDRFSAERPKGSFSTLEIQRTEQGDSAMYLCASSQGSGAGEQYFGPGTRLTVT.

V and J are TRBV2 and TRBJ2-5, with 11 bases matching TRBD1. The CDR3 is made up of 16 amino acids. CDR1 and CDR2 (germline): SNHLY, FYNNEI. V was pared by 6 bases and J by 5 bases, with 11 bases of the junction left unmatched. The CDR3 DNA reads TGTGCCAGCAGCCGGATATGGACAGGGGGCTGGGAGACCCAGTACTTC. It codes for CASSRIWTGGWETQYF.

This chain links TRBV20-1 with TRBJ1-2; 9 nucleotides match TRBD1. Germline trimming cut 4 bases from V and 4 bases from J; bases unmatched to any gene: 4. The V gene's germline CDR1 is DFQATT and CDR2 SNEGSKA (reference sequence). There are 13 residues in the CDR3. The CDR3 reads CSATPTGGYGYTF. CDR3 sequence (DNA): TGCAGTGCTACCCCGACAGGGGGCTATGGCTACACCTTC.

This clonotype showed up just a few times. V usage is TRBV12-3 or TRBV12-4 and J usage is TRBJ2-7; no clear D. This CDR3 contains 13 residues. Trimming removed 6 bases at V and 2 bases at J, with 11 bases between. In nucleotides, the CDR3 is TGTGCCAGCAGCGGGTTAGGGCCCTACGAGCAGTACTTC. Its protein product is CASSGLGPYEQYF.

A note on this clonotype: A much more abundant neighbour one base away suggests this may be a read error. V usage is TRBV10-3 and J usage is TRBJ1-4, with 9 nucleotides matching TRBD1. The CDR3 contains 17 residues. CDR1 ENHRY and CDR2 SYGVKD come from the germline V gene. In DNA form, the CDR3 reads TGTGCCAGCAGTGAGTCCGGCCCCGGGACAGGGAGCGCAAAACTGTTTTTT. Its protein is CASSESGPGTGSAKLFF.

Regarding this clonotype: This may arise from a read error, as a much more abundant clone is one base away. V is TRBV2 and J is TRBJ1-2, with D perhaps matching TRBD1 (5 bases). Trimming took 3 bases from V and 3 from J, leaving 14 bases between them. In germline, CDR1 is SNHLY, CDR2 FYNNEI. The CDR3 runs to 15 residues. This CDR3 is CASSDPGTADYGYTF. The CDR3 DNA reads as TGTGCCAGCAGTGATCCAGGGACCGCTGACTATGGCTACACCTTC.

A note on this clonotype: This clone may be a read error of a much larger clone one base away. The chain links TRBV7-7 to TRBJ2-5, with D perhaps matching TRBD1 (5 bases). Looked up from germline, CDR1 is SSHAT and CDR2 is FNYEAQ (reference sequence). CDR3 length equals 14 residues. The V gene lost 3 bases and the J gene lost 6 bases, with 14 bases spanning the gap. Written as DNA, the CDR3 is TGTGCCAGCAGCTTGTCTCAGGGCACGCAGACCCAGTACTTC. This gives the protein CASSLSQGTQTQYF.

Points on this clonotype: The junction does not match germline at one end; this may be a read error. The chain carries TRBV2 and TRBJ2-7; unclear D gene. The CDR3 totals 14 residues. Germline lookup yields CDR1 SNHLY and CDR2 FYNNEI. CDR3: CASSQPGRIYEQHF. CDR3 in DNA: TGTGCCAGCAGTCAGCCCGGACGGATCTACGAGCAGCACTTC. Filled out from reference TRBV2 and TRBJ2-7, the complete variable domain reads EPEVTQTPSHQVTQMGQEVILRCVPISNHLYFYWYRQILGQKVEFLVSFYNNEISEKSEIFDDQFSVERPDGSNFTLKIRSTKLEDSAMYFCASSQPGRIYEQHFGPGTRLTVT.

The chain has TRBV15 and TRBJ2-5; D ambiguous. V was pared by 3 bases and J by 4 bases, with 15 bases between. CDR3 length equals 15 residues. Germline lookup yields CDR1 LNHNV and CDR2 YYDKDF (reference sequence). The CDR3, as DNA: TGTGCCACCAGCAGCCCGCCTATGCGGCTAGAGACCCAGTACTTC. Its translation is CATSSPPMRLETQYF.

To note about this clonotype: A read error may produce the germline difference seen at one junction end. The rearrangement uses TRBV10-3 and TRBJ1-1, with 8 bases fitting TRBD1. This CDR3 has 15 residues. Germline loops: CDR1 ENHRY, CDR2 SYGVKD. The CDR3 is CASSDRRGLDTEAFF. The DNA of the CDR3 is TGTGCCAGCAGTGACCGCAGGGGGCTGGACACTGAAGCTTTCTTT.

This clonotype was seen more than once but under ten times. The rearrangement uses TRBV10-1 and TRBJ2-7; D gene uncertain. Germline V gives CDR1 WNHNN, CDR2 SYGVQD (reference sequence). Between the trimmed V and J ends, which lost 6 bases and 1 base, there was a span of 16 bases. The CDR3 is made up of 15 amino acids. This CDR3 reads CASSQSRAPSYEQYF. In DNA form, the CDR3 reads TGCGCCAGCAGCCAATCTAGGGCCCCATCCTACGAGCAGTACTTC.

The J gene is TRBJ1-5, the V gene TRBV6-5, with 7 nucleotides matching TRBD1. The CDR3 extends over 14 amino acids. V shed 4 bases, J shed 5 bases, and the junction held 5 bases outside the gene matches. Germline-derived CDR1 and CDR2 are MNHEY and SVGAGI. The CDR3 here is CASSLTGAHQPQHF. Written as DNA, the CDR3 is TGTGCCAGCAGTTTAACAGGGGCGCATCAGCCCCAGCATTTT.

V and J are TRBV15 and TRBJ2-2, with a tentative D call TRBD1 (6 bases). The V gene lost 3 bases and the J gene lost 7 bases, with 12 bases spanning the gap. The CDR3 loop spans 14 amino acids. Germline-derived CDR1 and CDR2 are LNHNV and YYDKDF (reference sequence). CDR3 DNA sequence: TGTGCCACCAGCAGGGACAGTGGAGTCGGGGAGCTGTTTTTT. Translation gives CATSRDSGVGELFF.

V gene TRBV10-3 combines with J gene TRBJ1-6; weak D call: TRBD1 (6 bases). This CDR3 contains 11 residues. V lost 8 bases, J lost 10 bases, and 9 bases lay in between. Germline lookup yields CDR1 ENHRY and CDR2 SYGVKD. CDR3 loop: CAIGGLSPLHF. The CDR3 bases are TGTGCCATCGGGGGCTTGTCACCCCTCCACTTT.

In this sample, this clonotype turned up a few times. The CDR3 loop is CASTRGGEGGYTF. The DNA of the CDR3 is TGTGCCAGCACCAGGGGGGGCGAGGGTGGCTACACCTTC. V usage is TRBV6-5 and J usage is TRBJ1-2; 7 bases match TRBD1. Losses at the gene ends were 7 bases for V and 7 bases for J; bases not matched to a gene: 9. CDR3 size: 13 residues. Looked up from germline, CDR1 is MNHEY and CDR2 is SVGAGI.